The subject of this entry is one T cell receptor beta chain. Its antigen has not been determined. It has no much larger one-base neighbor in the sample; base qualities were not kept. Participants in the prospective study were enrolled through a virtual design, were aged about 18 to 90 years, and lived in 24 United States geographic areas. To assign participants to cohorts, the prospective study relied on clinical history that participants themselves reported in a screening survey and a study questionnaire. ImmuneRACE Cohort 3 recovered participants were defined by two consecutive negative NP/OP PCR tests, healthcare professional clearance, or symptom resolution. In the prospective study, mobile phlebotomists collected whole blood, serum and a nasopharyngeal or oropharyngeal swab from each participant. Prospective study participants could optionally give additional blood draws and questionnaires over a roughly two-month period. Prospective study blood samples were shipped either frozen or at room temperature before DNA extraction.

Counted from cysteine to phenylalanine, this CDR3 has 15 amino acids. Only CDR3 DNA is held: 45 bases, read in frame from base 1. Via the germline V gene (reference sequence), CDR1 is MNHEY and CDR2 SMNVEV. Ends trimmed: V by 4 bases, J by 4 bases; bases unmatched to a gene: 9. This sample was taken from a study of blood T cell repertoires in COVID-19 (dated by TCRdb to the early 2020s). For the study in its entirety: Samples from collaborators originated in the United States, Italy and Spain and spanned both the acute and convalescent phases of COVID-19. The material from the prospective study consisted of cDNA or gDNA derived from T cells, B-cell-depleted T cells, or PBMCs. Deeply sampled blood TCRbeta repertoires from subjects exposed to, actively infected with, or recovered from COVID-19 were included in the dataset. The repertoires were released in a freely available public database meant as a resource for research on the immune response to SARS-CoV-2. Samples came from the ongoing ImmuneRACE study (first 160 participants) plus 1,254 subjects from 6 global collaborators. A de-identified subject ID, COVID-19 status, age in years and sex were almost always included in the sample metadata. HLA class I and class II types, where available, came from metadata supplied by the sample provider rather than from assay-based typing. Overall study results and their limits: The amount of clinical and demographic metadata varied by source and participant and was provided uncurated.

TCRbeta CDR3 regions were amplified from genomic DNA using the immunoSEQ Assay, a bias-controlled multiplex PCR. The source study handled its data this way. Within the assay, amplification of reference gene primers was used to estimate how many nucleated cells each sample contained. To quantify the absolute abundance of each unique TCRbeta CDR3 rearrangement, sequence reads were collapsed and filtered. For each sample, productive Simpson clonality was calculated by taking the square root of Simpson's diversity index across productive rearrangements. The clones in this table, taken by TCRdb from immuneACCESS, are in-frame only. Not every clone is retained; where verified, under half of the shortfall comes from an unresolved V gene, and the cause of the rest is unknown. V and J calls and clone size are those listed in that table; D and trimming were worked out from the DNA. The sample table contains under 200,000 clones; only one count was recorded for 70% to 90% of them. The leading ten clones occupy approximately 0.8% of the sample.

This chain joins TRBV27 to TRBJ2-7, and 8 junction bases match TRBD2. The sequenced sample consisted of PBMCs or T cells enriched from blood (not recorded which). The clonotype comes from a woman aged 18-29 years who had recovered from COVID-19. The CDR3 protein is CASSSVSGRVYEQYF. The DNA is as follows: TGTGCCAGCAGTTCTGTAAGCGGGAGAGTGTACGAGCAGTACTTC.